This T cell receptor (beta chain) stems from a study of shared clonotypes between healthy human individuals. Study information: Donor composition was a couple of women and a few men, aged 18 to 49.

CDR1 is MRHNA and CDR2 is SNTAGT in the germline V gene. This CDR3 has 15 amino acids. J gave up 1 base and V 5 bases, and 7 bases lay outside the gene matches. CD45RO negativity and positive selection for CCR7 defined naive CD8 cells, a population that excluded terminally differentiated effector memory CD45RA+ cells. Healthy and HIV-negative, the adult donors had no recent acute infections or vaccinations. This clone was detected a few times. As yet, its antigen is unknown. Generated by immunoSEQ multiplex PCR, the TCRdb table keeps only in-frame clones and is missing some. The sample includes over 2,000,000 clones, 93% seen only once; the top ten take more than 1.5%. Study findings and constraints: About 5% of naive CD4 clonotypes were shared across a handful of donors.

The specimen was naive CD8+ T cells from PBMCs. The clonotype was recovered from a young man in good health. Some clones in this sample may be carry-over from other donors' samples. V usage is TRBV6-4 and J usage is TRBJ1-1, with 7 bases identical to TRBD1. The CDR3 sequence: CASSRDRMGNTEAFF. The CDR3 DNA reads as TGTGCCAGCAGTCGGGACAGAATGGGGAACACTGAAGCTTTCTTT.